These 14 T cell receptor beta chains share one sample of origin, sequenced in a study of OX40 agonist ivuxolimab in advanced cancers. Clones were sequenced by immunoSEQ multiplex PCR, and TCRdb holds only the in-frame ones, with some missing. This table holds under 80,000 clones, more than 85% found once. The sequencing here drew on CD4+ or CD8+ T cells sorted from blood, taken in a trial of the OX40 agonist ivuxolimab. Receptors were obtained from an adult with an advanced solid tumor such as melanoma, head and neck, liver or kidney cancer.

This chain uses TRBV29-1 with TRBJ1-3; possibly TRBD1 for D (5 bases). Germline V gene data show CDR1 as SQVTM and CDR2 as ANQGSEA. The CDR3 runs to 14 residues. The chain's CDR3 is CGARESETGNTIYF. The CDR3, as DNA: TGCGGAGCCAGGGAGAGCGAAACTGGAAACACCATATATTTT.

The CDR3 loop is CASSLGQSSYEQYF. Here the CDR3 DNA reads TGTGCCAGCTCACTCGGACAGAGCTCCTACGAGCAGTACTTC. The rearrangement uses TRBV18 and TRBJ2-7, with D possibly matching TRBD1 (6 bases). The CDR3 contains 14 residues. With 4 bases removed from V and 0 bases from J, the gap between germline ends came to 10 bases. Germline V lookup: CDR1 KGHSH, CDR2 LQKENI. The full variable domain, completed using reference TRBV18 and TRBJ2-7, is NAGVMQNPRHLVRRRGQEARLRCSPMKGHSHVYWYRQLPEEGLKFMVYLQKENIIDESGMPKERFSAEFPKEGPSILRIQQVVRGDSAAYFCASSLGQSSYEQYFGPGTRLTVT.

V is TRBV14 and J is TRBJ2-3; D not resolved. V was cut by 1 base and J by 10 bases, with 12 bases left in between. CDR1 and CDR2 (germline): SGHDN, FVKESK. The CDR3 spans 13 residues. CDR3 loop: CASSQVGWSSQYF. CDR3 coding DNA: TGTGCCAGCAGCCAAGTGGGGTGGAGTTCGCAGTATTTT.

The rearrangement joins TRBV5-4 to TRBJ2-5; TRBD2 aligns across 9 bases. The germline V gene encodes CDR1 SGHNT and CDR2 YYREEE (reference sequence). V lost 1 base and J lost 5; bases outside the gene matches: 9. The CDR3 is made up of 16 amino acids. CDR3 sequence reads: CASSLLGGRAVETQYF. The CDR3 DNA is TGTGCCAGCAGCTTGCTTGGCGGGAGGGCCGTGGAGACCCAGTACTTC.

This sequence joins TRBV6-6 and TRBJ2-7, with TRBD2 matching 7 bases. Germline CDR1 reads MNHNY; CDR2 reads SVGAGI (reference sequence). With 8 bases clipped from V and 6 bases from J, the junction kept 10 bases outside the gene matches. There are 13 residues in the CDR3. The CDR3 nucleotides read TGTGCCAGCGGGAGGGAGAGGGGTGGCGAGCAGTACTTC. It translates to CASGRERGGEQYF.

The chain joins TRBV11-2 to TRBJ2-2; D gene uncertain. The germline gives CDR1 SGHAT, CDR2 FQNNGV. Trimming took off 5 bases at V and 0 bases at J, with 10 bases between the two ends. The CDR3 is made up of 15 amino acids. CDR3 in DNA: TGTGCCAGCAGCCTCGGGCCGGCGAACACCGGGGAGCTGTTTTTT. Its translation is CASSLGPANTGELFF.

CDR3 sequence: CASSFLDGDTDTQYF. The CDR3 DNA is TGCGCCAGCAGCTTCTTGGACGGTGACACAGATACGCAGTATTTT. The chain uses TRBV5-1 and TRBJ2-3; D is unclear. The germline V and J ends were trimmed by 2 bases and 2 bases, with 12 bases remaining between them. This CDR3 has 15 residues. Germline-derived CDR1 and CDR2 are SGHRS and YFSETQ.

The CDR3 is CASLMGANTGELFF. CDR3 nucleotides: TGTGCCAGCCTAATGGGGGCTAACACCGGGGAGCTGTTTTTT. The chain combines TRBV2 with TRBJ2-2; weak D call: TRBD1 (6 bases). The germline V gene encodes CDR1 SNHLY and CDR2 FYNNEI. The CDR3 is made up of 14 amino acids. Between the trimmed V and J ends, which lost 8 bases and 2 bases, there was a span of 12 bases.

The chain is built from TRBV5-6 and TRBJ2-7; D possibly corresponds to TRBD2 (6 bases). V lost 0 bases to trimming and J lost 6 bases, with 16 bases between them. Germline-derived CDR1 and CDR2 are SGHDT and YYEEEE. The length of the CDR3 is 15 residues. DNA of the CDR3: TGTGCCAGCAGCTTGGCCGATTCGGGAGAGGGCGAGCAGTACTTC. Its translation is CASSLADSGEGEQYF.

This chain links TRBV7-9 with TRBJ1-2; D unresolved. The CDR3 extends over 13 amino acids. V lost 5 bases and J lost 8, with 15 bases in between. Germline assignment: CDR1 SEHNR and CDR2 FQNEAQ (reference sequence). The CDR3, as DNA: TGTGCCAGCAGCCCCCAGGACCTGGCGGGCTACACCTTC. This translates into CASSPQDLAGYTF.

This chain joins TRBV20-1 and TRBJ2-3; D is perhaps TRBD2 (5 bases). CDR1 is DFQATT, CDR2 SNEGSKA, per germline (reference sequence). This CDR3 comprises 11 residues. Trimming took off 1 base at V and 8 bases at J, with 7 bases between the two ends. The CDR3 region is CSARVEGTQYF. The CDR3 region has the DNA TGCAGTGCTAGAGTCGAGGGTACGCAGTATTTT.

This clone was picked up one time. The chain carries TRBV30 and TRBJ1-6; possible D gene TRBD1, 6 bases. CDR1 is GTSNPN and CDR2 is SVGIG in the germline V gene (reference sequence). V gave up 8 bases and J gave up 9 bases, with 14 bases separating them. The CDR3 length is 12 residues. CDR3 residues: CALGGESSPLHF. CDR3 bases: TGTGCCCTAGGGGGGGAGTCTTCACCCCTCCACTTT.

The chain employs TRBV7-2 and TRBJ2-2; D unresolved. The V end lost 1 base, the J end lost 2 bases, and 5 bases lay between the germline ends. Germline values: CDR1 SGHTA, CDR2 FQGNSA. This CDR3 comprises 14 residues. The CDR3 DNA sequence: TGTGCCAGCAGCTTAGGGCTAAACACCGGGGAGCTGTTTTTT. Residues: CASSLGLNTGELFF.

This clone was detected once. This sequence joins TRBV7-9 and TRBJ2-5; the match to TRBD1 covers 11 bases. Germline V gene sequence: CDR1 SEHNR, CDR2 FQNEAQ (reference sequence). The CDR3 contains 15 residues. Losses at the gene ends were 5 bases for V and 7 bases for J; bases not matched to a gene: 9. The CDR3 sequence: CASSPRTGGFRTQYF. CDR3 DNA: TGTGCCAGCAGCCCCCGGACAGGGGGCTTCAGGACCCAGTACTTC.